Presented here are 27 T cell receptor beta chains from one specimen sequenced in a study of vaccination and CD4 T cells after COVID-19. Via MiXCR, TCRdb re-called the PCR reads, giving one row per CDR3 protein. The sample consists of about 18,000 distinct CDR3 sequences, approximately 62% of them appearing once. The specimen comprised CD4+ T cells from blood, sampled after SARS-CoV-2 vaccination. Receptor source: a human donor who had recovered from COVID-19.

The DNA for the CDR3 is TGCAGTGCTCGGCGGGGGGACAGGGACCAAGAGACCCAGTACTTC. This sequence encodes CSARRGDRDQETQYF. V usage is TRBV20-1 and J usage is TRBJ2-5; tentative D call: TRBD1 (9 bases). CDR3 length: 15 amino acids. Per germline, CDR1 DFQATT and CDR2 SNEGSKA (reference sequence). Trimming took 5 bases from V and 0 from J, leaving 16 bases between them.

The chain combines TRBV12-3 or TRBV12-4 with TRBJ2-1, with D perhaps matching TRBD2 (6 bases). The CDR3 is 17 amino acids. V lost 8 bases and J 2 bases, leaving 22 bases between the germline ends. Here the CDR3 DNA reads TGTGCCAGCCCGGGGGAGAGCACCCGAGAAACCTACAATGAGCAGTTCTTC. Protein: CASPGESTRETYNEQFF.

The rearrangement joins TRBV20-1 to TRBJ2-5; D possibly corresponds to TRBD1 (6 bases). CDR1 and CDR2 (germline): DFQATT, SNEGSKA (reference sequence). CDR3 length: 13 residues. Trimming took off 7 bases at V and 4 bases at J, with 16 bases between the two ends. The DNA of the CDR3 is TGCAGTGGCCCCTCCCAGGGGAGAGAGACCCAGTACTTC. It is translated as CSGPSQGRETQYF.

This clonotype was seen a handful of times. The chain has TRBV15 and TRBJ2-1, with 9 bases matching TRBD1. J lost 7 bases, V lost 3 bases, and 4 bases had no gene match. The CDR3 spans 14 residues. Germline CDR1 is LNHNV and CDR2 is YYDKDF (reference sequence). In DNA form, the CDR3 reads TGTGCCACCAGCAGGGACAGGGGTCCGAATGAGCAGTTCTTC. Translated, it gives CATSRDRGPNEQFF.

This sequence joins TRBV5-1 and TRBJ1-1; D may be TRBD1 (5 bases). Germline V gene sequence: CDR1 SGHRS, CDR2 YFSETQ. This CDR3 is built from 13 residues. V was trimmed by 7 bases and J by 3 bases, leaving 13 bases between them. The CDR3 here is CASGRVGDTEAFF. The CDR3 nucleotides are TGCGCCAGCGGGAGGGTAGGGGACACTGAAGCTTTCTTT.

The chain employs TRBV20-1 and TRBJ1-5; D gene ambiguous. From germline, CDR1 is DFQATT and CDR2 SNEGSKA (reference sequence). CDR3 size: 14 residues. Trimming cost V 0 bases and J 1 base, with 7 bases left between them. The DNA for the CDR3 is TGCAGTGCTAGAGAACCAGAAAGCAATCAGCCCCAGCATTTT. The encoded protein is CSAREPESNQPQHF.

The rearrangement uses TRBV28 and TRBJ1-1; D is uncertain. Trimming stripped 5 bases from V and 1 base from J, with 8 bases between. This CDR3 has 13 amino acids. Germline assignment: CDR1 MDHEN and CDR2 SYDVKM. CDR3 region: CASSRRENTEAFF. DNA for the CDR3: TGTGCCAGCAGTAGAAGAGAGAACACTGAAGCTTTCTTT.

This clonotype was detected only once. The chain links TRBV10-1 to TRBJ2-2; D is perhaps TRBD2 (5 bases). This CDR3 contains 14 residues. The V gene's germline CDR1 is WNHNN and CDR2 SYGVQD (reference sequence). The V and J ends lost 6 bases and 7 bases respectively, with 15 bases between them. The CDR3 DNA reads TGCGCCAGCAGCACCGGGATTTCCCTCGGGGAGCTGTTTTTT. Protein sequence: CASSTGISLGELFF.

The chain couples TRBV5-1 to TRBJ2-7, with 9 positions matching TRBD1. The V gene end was trimmed by 4 bases and the J gene end by 5 bases; junction bases not matched to a gene: 13. This CDR3 spans 16 amino acids. The germline V gene has CDR1 SGHRS and CDR2 YFSETQ. The chain's CDR3 is CASSGGLDRGLHEQYF. The CDR3 DNA sequence: TGCGCCAGCAGCGGTGGACTGGACAGGGGTCTGCACGAGCAGTACTTC. The full variable domain, its missing parts supplied by reference TRBV5-1 and TRBJ2-7, is KAGVTQTPRYLIKTRGQQVTLSCSPISGHRSVSWYQQTPGQGLQFLFEYFSETQRNKGNFPGRFSGRQFSNSRSEMNVSTLELGDSALYLCASSGGLDRGLHEQYFGPGTRLTVT.

This clonotype was observed a handful of times. This chain links TRBV19 with TRBJ1-5, with TRBD1 as a possible D gene (6 bases). The CDR3 spans 15 residues. V lost 3 bases, J lost 6 bases, and 15 bases lay in between. The V gene's germline CDR1 is LNHDA and CDR2 SQIVND (reference sequence). The CDR3 loop is CASSISWGGGQPQHF. CDR3 in DNA: TGTGCCAGTAGTATTTCTTGGGGGGGCGGTCAGCCCCAGCATTTT. Filled out from reference TRBV19 and TRBJ1-5, the complete variable domain reads DGGITQSPKYLFRKEGQNVTLSCEQNLNHDAMYWYRQDPGQGLRLIYYSQIVNDFQKGDIAEGYSVSREKKESFPLTVTSAQKNPTAFYLCASSISWGGGQPQHFGDGTRLSIL.

V usage is TRBV20-1 and J usage is TRBJ1-1; 9 bases line up with TRBD1. After removal of 6 bases from V and 4 bases from J, the junction contained 9 bases not matched to a gene. The CDR3 runs 14 residues. Germline V gene sequence: CDR1 DFQATT, CDR2 SNEGSKA (reference sequence). DNA of the CDR3: TGCAGTGCCGGAACGACAGGGGGGGGCACTGAAGCTTTCTTT. Its translation: CSAGTTGGGTEAFF.

The J gene is TRBJ2-1, the V gene TRBV5-1, with 7 bases fitting TRBD1. CDR3 length equals 13 residues. Germline values: CDR1 SGHRS, CDR2 YFSETQ. V lost 4 bases to trimming and J lost 6 bases; unmatched junction nucleotides: 4. The CDR3 region has the DNA TGCGCCAGCAGCGACAGGGCTAGCAATGAGCAGTTCTTC. Translating gives CASSDRASNEQFF. Looking up the rest from reference TRBV5-1 and TRBJ2-1 gives the full variable domain: KAGVTQTPRYLIKTRGQQVTLSCSPISGHRSVSWYQQTPGQGLQFLFEYFSETQRNKGNFPGRFSGRQFSNSRSEMNVSTLELGDSALYLCASSDRASNEQFFGPGTRLTVL.

The chain has TRBV20-1 and TRBJ2-6; 10 bases map to TRBD2. Germline CDR1 and CDR2: DFQATT and SNEGSKA (reference sequence). J lost 0 bases, V lost 6 bases, and 8 bases had no gene match. CDR3 length equals 17 residues. CDR3 coding DNA: TGCAGTGCCAGTCCTAGCGGGAGAAGCTCTGGGGCCAACGTCCTGACTTTC. This encodes CSASPSGRSSGANVLTF.

This chain connects TRBV20-1 to TRBJ2-3; 15 nucleotides agree with TRBD2. This CDR3 has 16 amino acids. Unmatched junction bases numbered 7, after V lost 7 bases and J lost 2 bases. Germline CDR1 is DFQATT and CDR2 is SNEGSKA (reference sequence). DNA of the CDR3: TGCAGTGGGACTAGCGGGAGGGCCGGTTCCACAGATACGCAGTATTTT. Protein product: CSGTSGRAGSTDTQYF.

This clonotype was seen more than once but under ten times. The rearrangement uses TRBV28 and TRBJ2-5, with TRBD2 identical over 7 bases. The V and J ends lost 5 bases and 0 bases, in that order; junction bases with no gene match: 3. Germline CDR1 MDHEN, CDR2 SYDVKM. This CDR3 contains 14 residues. The CDR3 DNA follows: TGTGCCAGCAGTGCACTAGCGTACCAAGAGACCCAGTACTTC. It is translated as CASSALAYQETQYF.

This clonotype was seen once. This chain connects TRBV7-3 to TRBJ2-2, with 12 bases aligning to TRBD2. Germline values: CDR1 SGHTA, CDR2 FQGTGA. The V segment lost 6 bases and the J segment 4 bases; nucleotides outside the gene matches: 6. This CDR3 comprises 16 residues. The CDR3 region has the DNA TGTGCCAGCAGTCTGACTAGCGGGAGTGGCACCGGGGAGCTGTTTTTT. Translated, it gives CASSLTSGSGTGELFF.

This clonotype was seen more than once but under ten times. The chain links TRBV5-6 to TRBJ1-5; D perhaps matches TRBD1 (5 bases). Trimming cost V 1 base and J 2 bases, with 13 bases left between them. CDR1 and CDR2 from the germline V gene are SGHDT and YYEEEE. The CDR3 length is 16 residues. The CDR3 DNA reads as TGTGCCAGCAGCTTGAGTGGGGCAGGAGGCAATCAGCCCCAGCATTTT. Translation gives CASSLSGAGGNQPQHF.

The genes are TRBV19 and TRBJ1-5; TRBD1 matches 8 bases. V shed 3 bases and J 2 bases; nucleotides not matched to a gene: 9. This CDR3 spans 17 amino acids. Germline-derived CDR1 and CDR2 are LNHDA and SQIVND (reference sequence). The CDR3 loop reads CASSIGRGRRGNQPQHF. The CDR3 bases are TGTGCCAGTAGTATTGGCAGGGGGCGTCGCGGCAATCAGCCCCAGCATTTT.

The sample holds a few counts of this clonotype. The chain combines TRBV7-9 with TRBJ1-1; the D gene is possibly TRBD1 (6 bases). V was trimmed by 4 bases and J by 2 bases, leaving 8 bases between them. The CDR3 totals 13 residues. Germline assignment: CDR1 SEHNR and CDR2 FQNEAQ (reference sequence). The CDR3: CASSWDTNTEAFF. CDR3 sequence (DNA): TGTGCCAGCAGCTGGGACACTAACACTGAAGCTTTCTTT.

The chain recombines TRBV5-4 with TRBJ1-6; D is ambiguous. Germline V gene sequence: CDR1 SGHNT, CDR2 YYREEE (reference sequence). This CDR3 contains 15 residues. V was shortened by 0 bases and J by 8 bases, with 12 bases between the two germline ends. CDR3 in amino acids: CASSLGTGRDSPLHF. The CDR3 nucleotides are TGTGCCAGCAGCTTGGGAACGGGCCGGGATTCACCCCTCCACTTT.

The chain is built from TRBV6-1 and TRBJ1-1; TRBD1 agrees at 9 bases. Germline lookup yields CDR1 MNHNS and CDR2 SASEGT. V dropped 8 bases and J dropped 7; count of bases not matched to a gene: 17. This CDR3 region has 16 residues. DNA of the CDR3: TGTGCCAGCCTCTCCGGGACAGGGATTTTCGAGAGTGAAGCTTTCTTT. Translated: CASLSGTGIFESEAFF.

The chain has TRBV11-2 and TRBJ2-1; 9 nucleotides align to TRBD1. This CDR3 has 15 residues. Germline loops: CDR1 SGHAT, CDR2 FQNNGV. Trimming cost V 5 bases and J 2 bases; bases outside gene matches: 4. The CDR3 nucleotides are TGTGCCAGCAGCCTCGGACAGGGGCCCTACAATGAGCAGTTCTTC. Translation: CASSLGQGPYNEQFF.

The V gene is TRBV7-3, the J gene TRBJ2-2; 11 nucleotides line up with TRBD2. The germline CDR1 and CDR2 sequences are SGHTA and FQGTGA. There are 15 residues in the CDR3. V trimming: 5 bases; J trimming: 5 bases; junction bases outside the gene matches: 4. The CDR3 DNA reads as TGTGCCAGCAGCCGGGGGACTAGCGGAACCGGGGAGCTGTTTTTT. This translates into CASSRGTSGTGELFF.

This rearrangement joins TRBV20-1 to TRBJ2-3; D is uncertain. With 5 bases removed from V and 2 bases from J, the gap between germline ends came to 11 bases. CDR1 DFQATT and CDR2 SNEGSKA come from the germline V gene (reference sequence). CDR3 length equals 13 residues. The CDR3, as DNA: TGCAGTGCTGTCCCCGACTCCACAGATACGCAGTATTTT. As protein: CSAVPDSTDTQYF.

This rearrangement joins TRBV6-2 or TRBV6-3 to TRBJ2-7; D unclear. This CDR3 comprises 11 residues. V shed 6 bases and J shed 3 bases, with 6 bases lying between them. Germline lookup yields CDR1 MNHEY and CDR2 SVGEGT. CDR3 in DNA: TGTGCCAGCAGCCGACACTACGAGCAGTACTTC. Protein product: CASSRHYEQYF.

The chain uses TRBV7-2 and TRBJ2-7; D remains ambiguous. The V and J ends lost 2 bases and 2 bases respectively, with 13 bases between them. The CDR3 extends over 15 amino acids. Germline V CDR1 and CDR2: SGHTA, FQGNSA. The chain's CDR3 is CASSLYRVGTYEQYF. The CDR3 DNA reads TGTGCCAGCAGCTTATATCGGGTAGGGACCTACGAGCAGTACTTC. The whole variable domain, filled in from reference TRBV7-2 and TRBJ2-7, reads GAGVSQSPSNKVTEKGKDVELRCDPISGHTALYWYRQSLGQGLEFLIYFQGNSAPDKSGLPSDRFSAERTGGSVSTLTIQRTQQEDSAVYLCASSLYRVGTYEQYFGPGTRLTVT.

This chain uses TRBV20-1 with TRBJ2-2; TRBD2 matches 9 bases. Losses at the gene ends were 3 bases for V and 6 bases for J; bases not matched to a gene: 5. The CDR3 sequence is 14 residues long. Per the germline V gene, CDR1 is DFQATT and CDR2 is SNEGSKA (reference sequence). The CDR3 sequence: CSASLAGMAGELFF. The CDR3 DNA follows: TGCAGTGCTAGTCTAGCGGGAATGGCCGGGGAGCTGTTTTTT.